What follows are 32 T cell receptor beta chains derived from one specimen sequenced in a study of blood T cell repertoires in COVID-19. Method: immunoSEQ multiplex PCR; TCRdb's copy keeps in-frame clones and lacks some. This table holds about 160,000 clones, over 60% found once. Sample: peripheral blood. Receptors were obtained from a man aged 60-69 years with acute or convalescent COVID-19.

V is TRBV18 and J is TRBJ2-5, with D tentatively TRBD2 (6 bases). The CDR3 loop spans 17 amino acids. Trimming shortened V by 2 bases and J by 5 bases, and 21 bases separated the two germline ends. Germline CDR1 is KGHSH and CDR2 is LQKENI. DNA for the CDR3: TGTGCCAGCTCACCAGCCTTGCCGGGGCGCGGGATTGAGACCCAGTACTTC. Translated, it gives CASSPALPGRGIETQYF.

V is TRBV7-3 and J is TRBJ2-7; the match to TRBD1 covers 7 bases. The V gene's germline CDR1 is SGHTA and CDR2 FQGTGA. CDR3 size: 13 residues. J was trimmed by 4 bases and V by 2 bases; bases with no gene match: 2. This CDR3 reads CASSLGTEYEQYF. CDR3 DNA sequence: TGTGCCAGCAGCTTAGGGACAGAATACGAGCAGTACTTC.

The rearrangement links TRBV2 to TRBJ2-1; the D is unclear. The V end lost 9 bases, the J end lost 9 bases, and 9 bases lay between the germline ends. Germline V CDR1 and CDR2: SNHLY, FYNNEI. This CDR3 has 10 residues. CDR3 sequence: CARGRFEQFF. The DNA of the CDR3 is TGTGCCAGGGGCCGATTTGAGCAGTTCTTC. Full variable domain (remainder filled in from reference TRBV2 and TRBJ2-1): EPEVTQTPSHQVTQMGQEVILRCVPISNHLYFYWYRQILGQKVEFLVSFYNNEISEKSEIFDDQFSVERPDGSNFTLKIRSTKLEDSAMYFCARGRFEQFFGPGTRLTVL.

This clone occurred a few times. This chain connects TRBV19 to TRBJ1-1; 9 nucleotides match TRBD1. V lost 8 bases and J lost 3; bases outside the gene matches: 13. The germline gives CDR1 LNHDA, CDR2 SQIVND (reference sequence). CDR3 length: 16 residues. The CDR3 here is CASAPQGAIDYTEAFF. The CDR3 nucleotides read TGTGCCAGTGCCCCACAGGGGGCAATCGACTACACTGAAGCTTTCTTT. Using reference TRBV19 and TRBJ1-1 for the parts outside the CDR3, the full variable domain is DGGITQSPKYLFRKEGQNVTLSCEQNLNHDAMYWYRQDPGQGLRLIYYSQIVNDFQKGDIAEGYSVSREKKESFPLTVTSAQKNPTAFYLCASAPQGAIDYTEAFFGQGTRLTVV.

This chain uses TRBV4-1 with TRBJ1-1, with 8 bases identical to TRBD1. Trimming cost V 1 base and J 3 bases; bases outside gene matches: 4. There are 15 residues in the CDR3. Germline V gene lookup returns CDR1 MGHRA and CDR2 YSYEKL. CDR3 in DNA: TGCGCCAGCAGCCAAGGGACAGGGAGTGACACTGAAGCTTTCTTT. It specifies CASSQGTGSDTEAFF.

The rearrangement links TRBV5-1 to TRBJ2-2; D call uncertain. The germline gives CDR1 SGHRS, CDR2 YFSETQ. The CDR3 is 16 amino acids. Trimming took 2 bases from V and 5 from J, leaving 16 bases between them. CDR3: CASSFGNLELTGELFF. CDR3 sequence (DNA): TGCGCCAGCAGCTTTGGAAACCTAGAACTTACCGGGGAGCTGTTTTTT.

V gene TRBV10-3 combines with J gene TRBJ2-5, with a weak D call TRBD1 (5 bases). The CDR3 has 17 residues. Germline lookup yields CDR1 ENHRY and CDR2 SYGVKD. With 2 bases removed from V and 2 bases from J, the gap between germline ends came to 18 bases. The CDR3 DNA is TGTGCCATCAGTGAGAGGTCCGGACAAACCTTTCAAGAGACCCAGTACTTC. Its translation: CAISERSGQTFQETQYF.

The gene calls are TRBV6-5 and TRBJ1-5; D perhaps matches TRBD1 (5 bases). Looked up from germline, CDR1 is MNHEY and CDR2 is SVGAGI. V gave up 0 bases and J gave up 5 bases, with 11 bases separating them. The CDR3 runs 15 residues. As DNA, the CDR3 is TGTGCCAGCAGTTACTCGATCGGGGGTGATCAGCCCCAGCATTTT. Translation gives CASSYSIGGDQPQHF.

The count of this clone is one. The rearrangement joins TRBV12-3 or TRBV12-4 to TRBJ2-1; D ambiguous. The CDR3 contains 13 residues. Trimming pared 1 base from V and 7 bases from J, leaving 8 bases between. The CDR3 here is CASSLVDGNEQFF. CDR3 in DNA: TGTGCCAGCAGTTTAGTAGACGGGAATGAGCAGTTCTTC.

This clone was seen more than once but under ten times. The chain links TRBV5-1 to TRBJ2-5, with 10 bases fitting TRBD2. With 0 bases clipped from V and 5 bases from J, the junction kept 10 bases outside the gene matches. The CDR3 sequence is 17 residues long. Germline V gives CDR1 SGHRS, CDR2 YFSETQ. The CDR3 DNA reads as TGCGCCAGCAGCTTGGGGACTAGCGGAAGATTGGAGGAGACCCAGTACTTC. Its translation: CASSLGTSGRLEETQYF.

The CDR3 coding sequence is TGTGCCAGTAGACGGGGTGGTGGGGACACCTATGGCTACACCTTC. This codes for CASRRGGGDTYGYTF. V is TRBV19 and J is TRBJ1-2, with a possible D match to TRBD1 (6 bases). Germline loops: CDR1 LNHDA, CDR2 SQIVND (reference sequence). The CDR3 spans 15 residues. V was pared by 6 bases and J by 4 bases, with 18 bases between.

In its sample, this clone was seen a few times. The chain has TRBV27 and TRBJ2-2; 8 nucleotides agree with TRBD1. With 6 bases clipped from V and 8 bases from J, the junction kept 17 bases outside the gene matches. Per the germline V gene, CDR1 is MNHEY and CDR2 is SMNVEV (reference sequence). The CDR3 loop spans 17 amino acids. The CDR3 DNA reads TGTGCCAGCAGCCGACTTACCGGACAGGGCCCGGAAGGGGAGCTGTTTTTT. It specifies CASSRLTGQGPEGELFF.

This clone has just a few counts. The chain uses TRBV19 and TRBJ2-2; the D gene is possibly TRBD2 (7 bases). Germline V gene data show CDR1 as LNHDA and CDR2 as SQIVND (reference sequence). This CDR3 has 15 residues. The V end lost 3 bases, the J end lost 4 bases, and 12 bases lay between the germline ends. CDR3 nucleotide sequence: TGTGCCAGTAGTATTTCGGGGGGCGGCACCGGGGAGCTGTTTTTT. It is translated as CASSISGGGTGELFF.

In nucleotides, the CDR3 is TGTGCCACCGACCTTACAGGGCTTGGTACTGAAGCTTTCTTT. Protein product: CATDLTGLGTEAFF. V gene TRBV10-3 combines with J gene TRBJ1-1; TRBD1 is a possible D gene (6 bases). The CDR3 covers 14 residues. Per the germline V gene, CDR1 is ENHRY and CDR2 is SYGVKD. V was cut by 10 bases and J by 5 bases, with 20 bases left in between.

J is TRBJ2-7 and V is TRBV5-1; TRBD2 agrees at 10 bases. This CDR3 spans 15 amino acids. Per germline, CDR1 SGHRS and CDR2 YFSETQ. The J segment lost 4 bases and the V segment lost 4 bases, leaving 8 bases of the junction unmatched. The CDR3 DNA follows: TGCGCCAGCAGCCCTAGCGGGGGCCCTATATACGAGCAGTACTTC. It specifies CASSPSGGPIYEQYF.

The CDR3 DNA follows: TGCGCCAGCAGCCGCCGTTCGGTCTCCTACAATGAGCAGTTCTTC. Its protein product is CASSRRSVSYNEQFF. The chain is built from TRBV4-1 and TRBJ2-1; D ambiguous. The CDR3 extends over 15 amino acids. CDR1 and CDR2 from the germline V gene are MGHRA and YSYEKL. Trimming shortened V by 4 bases and J by 0 bases, and 10 bases separated the two germline ends.

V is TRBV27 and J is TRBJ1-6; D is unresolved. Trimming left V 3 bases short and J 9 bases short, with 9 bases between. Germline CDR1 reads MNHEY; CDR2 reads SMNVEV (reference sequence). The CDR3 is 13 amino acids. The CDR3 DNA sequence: TGTGCCAGCAGTTTTCGAGGTGGTTCACCCCTCCACTTT. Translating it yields CASSFRGGSPLHF.

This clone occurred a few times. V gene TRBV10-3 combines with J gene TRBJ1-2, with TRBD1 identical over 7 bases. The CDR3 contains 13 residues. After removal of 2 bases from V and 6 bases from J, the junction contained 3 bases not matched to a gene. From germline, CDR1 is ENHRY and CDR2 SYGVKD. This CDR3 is CAISETGAHGYTF. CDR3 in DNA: TGTGCCATCAGTGAGACAGGGGCGCATGGCTACACCTTC.

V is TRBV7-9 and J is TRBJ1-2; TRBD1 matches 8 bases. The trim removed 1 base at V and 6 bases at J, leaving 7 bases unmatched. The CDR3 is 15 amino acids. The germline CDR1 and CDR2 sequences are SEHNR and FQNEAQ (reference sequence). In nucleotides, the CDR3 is TGTGCCAGCAGCTTAGACAGGGGGGTCCCCCATGGCTACACCTTC. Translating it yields CASSLDRGVPHGYTF.

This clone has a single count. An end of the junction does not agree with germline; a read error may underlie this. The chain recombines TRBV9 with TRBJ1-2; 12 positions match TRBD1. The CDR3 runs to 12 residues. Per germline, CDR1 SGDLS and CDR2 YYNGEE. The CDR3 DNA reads TGTGCCAGCAGCGGGGGACAGGGGGCGAGAGACTTC. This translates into CASSGGQGARDF. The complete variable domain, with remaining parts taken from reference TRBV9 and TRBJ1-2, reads DSGVTQTPKHLITATGQRVTLRCSPRSGDLSVYWYQQSLDQGLQFLIQYYNGEERAKGNILERFSAQQFPDLHSELNLSSLELGDSALYFCASSGGQGARDFGSGTRLTVV.

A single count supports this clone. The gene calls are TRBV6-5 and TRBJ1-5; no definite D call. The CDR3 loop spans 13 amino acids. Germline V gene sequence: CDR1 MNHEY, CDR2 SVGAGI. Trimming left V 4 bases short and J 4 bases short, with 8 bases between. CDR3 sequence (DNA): TGTGCCAGCAGTTCGCGGCCGAATCAGCCCCAGCATTTT. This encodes CASSSRPNQPQHF.

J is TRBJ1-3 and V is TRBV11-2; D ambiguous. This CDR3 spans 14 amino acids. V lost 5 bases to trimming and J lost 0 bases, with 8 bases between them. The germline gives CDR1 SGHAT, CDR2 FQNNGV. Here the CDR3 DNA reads TGTGCCAGCAGCCCAGTCATCTCTGGAAACACCATATATTTT. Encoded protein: CASSPVISGNTIYF.

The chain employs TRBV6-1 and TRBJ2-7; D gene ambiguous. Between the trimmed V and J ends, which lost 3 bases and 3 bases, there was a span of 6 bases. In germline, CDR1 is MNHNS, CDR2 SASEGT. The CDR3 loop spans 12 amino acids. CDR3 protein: CASSDQNYEQYF. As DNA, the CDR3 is TGTGCCAGCAGTGATCAAAACTACGAGCAGTACTTC.

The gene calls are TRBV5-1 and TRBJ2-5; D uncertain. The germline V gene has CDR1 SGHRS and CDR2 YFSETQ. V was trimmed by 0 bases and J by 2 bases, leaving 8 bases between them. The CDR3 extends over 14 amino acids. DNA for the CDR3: TGCGCCAGCAGCTTGGACAGAACTCAAGAGACCCAGTACTTC. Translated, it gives CASSLDRTQETQYF.

DNA for the CDR3: TGTGCCAGCAGCTTATTAGCCGGAGGGTTCTCCTATAATTCACCCCTCCACTTT. This codes for CASSLLAGGFSYNSPLHF. The chain uses TRBV7-2 and TRBJ1-6, with D unclear. Germline loops: CDR1 SGHTA, CDR2 FQGNSA. With 2 bases removed from V and 0 bases from J, the gap between germline ends came to 14 bases. The CDR3 is 18 residues long. Together with reference TRBV7-2 and TRBJ1-6, the CDR3 gives the full variable domain: GAGVSQSPSNKVTEKGKDVELRCDPISGHTALYWYRQSLGQGLEFLIYFQGNSAPDKSGLPSDRFSAERTGGSVSTLTIQRTQQEDSAVYLCASSLLAGGFSYNSPLHFGNGTRLTVT.

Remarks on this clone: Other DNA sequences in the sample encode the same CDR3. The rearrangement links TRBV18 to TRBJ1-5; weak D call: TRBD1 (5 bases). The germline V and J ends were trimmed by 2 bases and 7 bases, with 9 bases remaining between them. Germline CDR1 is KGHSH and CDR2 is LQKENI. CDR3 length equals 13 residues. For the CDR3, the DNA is TGTGCCAGCTCACCAGGGAGGGACCAGCCCCAGCATTTT. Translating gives CASSPGRDQPQHF.

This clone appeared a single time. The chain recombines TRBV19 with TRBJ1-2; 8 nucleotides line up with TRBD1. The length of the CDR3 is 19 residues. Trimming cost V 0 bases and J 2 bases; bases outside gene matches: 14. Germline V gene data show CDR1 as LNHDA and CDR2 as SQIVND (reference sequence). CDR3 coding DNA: TGTGCCAGTAGTATAGATCTTCTGGCAGGGGGCTCGGCAAACTATGGCTACACCTTC. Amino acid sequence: CASSIDLLAGGSANYGYTF.

CDR3 region: CASSQEQGLYEQYF. The DNA of the CDR3 is TGTGCCAGCAGCCAAGAACAGGGGCTCTACGAGCAGTACTTC. The chain recombines TRBV3-1 (or the pseudogene TRBV3-2) with TRBJ2-7; 7 bases agree with TRBD1. Trimming removed 0 bases from V and 3 bases from J; junction bases left unmatched: 2. CDR1 is LGHDT and CDR2 is YNNKEL in the germline V gene (reference sequence). The CDR3 is made up of 14 amino acids.

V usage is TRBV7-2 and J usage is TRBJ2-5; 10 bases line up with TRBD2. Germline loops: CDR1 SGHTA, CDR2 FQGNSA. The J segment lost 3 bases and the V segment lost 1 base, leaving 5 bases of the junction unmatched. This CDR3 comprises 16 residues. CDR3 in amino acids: CASSLGSLAGEETQYF. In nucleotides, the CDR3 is TGTGCCAGCAGCTTAGGGAGTCTAGCGGGGGAAGAGACCCAGTACTTC.

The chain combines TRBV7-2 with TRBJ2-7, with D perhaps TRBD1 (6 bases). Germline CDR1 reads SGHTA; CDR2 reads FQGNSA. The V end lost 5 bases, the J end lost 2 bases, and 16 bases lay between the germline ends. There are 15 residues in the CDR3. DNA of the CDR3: TGTGCCAGCAGCCTTATCGCAGGGGCGACCTACGAGCAGTACTTC. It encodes CASSLIAGATYEQYF. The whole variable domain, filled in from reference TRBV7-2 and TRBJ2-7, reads GAGVSQSPSNKVTEKGKDVELRCDPISGHTALYWYRQSLGQGLEFLIYFQGNSAPDKSGLPSDRFSAERTGGSVSTLTIQRTQQEDSAVYLCASSLIAGATYEQYFGPGTRLTVT.

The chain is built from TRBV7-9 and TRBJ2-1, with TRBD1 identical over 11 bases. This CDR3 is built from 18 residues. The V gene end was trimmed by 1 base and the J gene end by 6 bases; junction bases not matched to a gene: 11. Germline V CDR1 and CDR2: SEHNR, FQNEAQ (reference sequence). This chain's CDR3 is CASSLVSWTGGASNEQFF. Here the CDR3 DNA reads TGTGCCAGCAGCTTAGTTTCTTGGACAGGGGGCGCGAGCAATGAGCAGTTCTTC. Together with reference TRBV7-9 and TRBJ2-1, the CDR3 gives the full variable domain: DTGVSQNPRHKITKRGQNVTFRCDPISEHNRLYWYRQTLGQGPEFLTYFQNEAQLEKSRLLSDRFSAERPKGSFSTLEIQRTEQGDSAMYLCASSLVSWTGGASNEQFFGPGTRLTVL.

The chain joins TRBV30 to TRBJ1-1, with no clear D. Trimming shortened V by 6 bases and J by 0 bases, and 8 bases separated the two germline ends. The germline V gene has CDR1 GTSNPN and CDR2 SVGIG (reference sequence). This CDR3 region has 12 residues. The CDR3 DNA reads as TGTGCCTGTTCCCGGTTGAACACTGAAGCTTTCTTT. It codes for CACSRLNTEAFF.